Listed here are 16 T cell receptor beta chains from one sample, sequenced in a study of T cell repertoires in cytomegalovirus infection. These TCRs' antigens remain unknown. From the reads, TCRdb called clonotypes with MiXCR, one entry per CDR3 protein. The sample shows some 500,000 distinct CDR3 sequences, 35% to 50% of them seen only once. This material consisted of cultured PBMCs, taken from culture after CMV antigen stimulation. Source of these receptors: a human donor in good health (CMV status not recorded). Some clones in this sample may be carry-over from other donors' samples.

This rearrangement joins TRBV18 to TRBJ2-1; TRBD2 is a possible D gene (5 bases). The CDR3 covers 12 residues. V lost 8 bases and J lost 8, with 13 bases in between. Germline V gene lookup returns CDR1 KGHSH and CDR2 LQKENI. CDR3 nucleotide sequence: TGTGCCAGCACTGATGCGAGGGATGAGCAGTTCTTC. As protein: CASTDARDEQFF.

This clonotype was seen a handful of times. This chain's CDR3 is CASSSRSQANYGYTF. For the CDR3, the DNA is TGTGCCAGCAGCTCCCGCTCCCAAGCTAACTATGGCTACACCTTC. The chain is built from TRBV7-8 and TRBJ1-2, with D hard to call. Germline V gene sequence: CDR1 SGHVS, CDR2 FQNEAQ. Between the trimmed V and J ends, which lost 4 bases and 0 bases, there was a span of 12 bases. This CDR3 has 15 residues.

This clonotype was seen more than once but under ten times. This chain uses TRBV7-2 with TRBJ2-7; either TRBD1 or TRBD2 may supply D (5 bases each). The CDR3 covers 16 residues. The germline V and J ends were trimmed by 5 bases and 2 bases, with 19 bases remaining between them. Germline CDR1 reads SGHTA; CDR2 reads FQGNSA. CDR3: CASSKGARGRPYEQYF. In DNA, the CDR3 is TGTGCCAGCAGCAAAGGGGCCCGGGGCAGACCCTACGAGCAGTACTTC.

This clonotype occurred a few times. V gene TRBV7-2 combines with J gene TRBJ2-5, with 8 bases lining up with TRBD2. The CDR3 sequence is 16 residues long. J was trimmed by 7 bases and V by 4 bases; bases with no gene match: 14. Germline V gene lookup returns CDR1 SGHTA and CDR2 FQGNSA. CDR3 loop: CASSSGGITPRRTQYF. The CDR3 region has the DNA TGTGCCAGCAGCTCGGGGGGGATCACACCTCGGAGGACCCAGTACTTC.

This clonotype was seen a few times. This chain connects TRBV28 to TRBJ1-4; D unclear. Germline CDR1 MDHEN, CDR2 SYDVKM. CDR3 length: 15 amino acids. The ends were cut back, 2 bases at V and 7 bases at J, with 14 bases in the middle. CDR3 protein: CASSLGQAWGEKLFF. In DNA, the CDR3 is TGTGCCAGCAGTTTAGGGCAGGCATGGGGTGAAAAACTGTTTTTT.

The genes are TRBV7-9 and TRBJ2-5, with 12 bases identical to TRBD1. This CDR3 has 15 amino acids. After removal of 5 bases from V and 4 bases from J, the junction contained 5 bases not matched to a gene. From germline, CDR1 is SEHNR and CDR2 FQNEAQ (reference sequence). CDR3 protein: CASSRGTGGLETQYF. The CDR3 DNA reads TGTGCCAGCAGCCGCGGGACAGGGGGCTTAGAGACCCAGTACTTC.

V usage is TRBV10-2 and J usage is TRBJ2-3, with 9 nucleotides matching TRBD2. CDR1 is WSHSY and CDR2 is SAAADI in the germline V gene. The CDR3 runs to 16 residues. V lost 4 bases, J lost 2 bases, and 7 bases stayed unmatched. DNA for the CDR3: TGCGCCAGCAGTGTAGGGACTAGCAGAAACACAGATACGCAGTATTTT. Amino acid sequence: CASSVGTSRNTDTQYF.

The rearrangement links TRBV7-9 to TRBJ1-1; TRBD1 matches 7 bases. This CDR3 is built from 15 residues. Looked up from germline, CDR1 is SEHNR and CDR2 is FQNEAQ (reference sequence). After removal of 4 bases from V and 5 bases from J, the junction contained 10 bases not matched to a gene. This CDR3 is CASSSPQGENTEAFF. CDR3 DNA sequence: TGTGCCAGCAGCTCCCCCCAGGGGGAGAATACTGAAGCTTTCTTT. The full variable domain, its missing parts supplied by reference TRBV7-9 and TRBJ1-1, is DTGVSQNPRHKITKRGQNVTFRCDPISEHNRLYWYRQTLGQGPEFLTYFQNEAQLEKSRLLSDRFSAERPKGSFSTLEIQRTEQGDSAMYLCASSSPQGENTEAFFGQGTRLTVV.

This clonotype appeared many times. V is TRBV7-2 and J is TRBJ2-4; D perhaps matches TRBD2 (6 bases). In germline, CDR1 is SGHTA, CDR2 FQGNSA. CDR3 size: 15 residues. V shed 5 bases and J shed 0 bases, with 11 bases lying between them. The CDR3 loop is CASSTSRLAKNIQYF. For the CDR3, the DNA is TGTGCCAGCAGCACTAGCAGACTAGCCAAAAACATTCAGTACTTC.

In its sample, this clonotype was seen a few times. The CDR3 reads CASIMGGNLGEQFF. The CDR3 nucleotides read TGTGCCAGCATAATGGGCGGGAACCTCGGTGAGCAGTTCTTC. The J gene is TRBJ2-1, the V gene TRBV6-2 or TRBV6-3; D might be TRBD2 (6 bases). Germline V gene lookup returns CDR1 MNHEY and CDR2 SVGEGT. The CDR3 covers 14 residues. The V end lost 7 bases, the J end lost 9 bases, and 19 bases lay between the germline ends.

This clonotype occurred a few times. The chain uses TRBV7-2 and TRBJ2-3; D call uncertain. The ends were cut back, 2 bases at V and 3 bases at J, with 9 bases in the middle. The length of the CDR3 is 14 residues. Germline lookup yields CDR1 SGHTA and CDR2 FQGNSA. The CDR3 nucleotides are TGTGCCAGCAGCTTAAGTCTGTTTACAGATACGCAGTATTTT. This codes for CASSLSLFTDTQYF.

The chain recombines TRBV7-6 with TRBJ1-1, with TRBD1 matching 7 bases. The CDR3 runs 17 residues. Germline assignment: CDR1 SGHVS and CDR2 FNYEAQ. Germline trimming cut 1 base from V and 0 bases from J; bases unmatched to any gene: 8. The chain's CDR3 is CASSLGGKTGMNTEAFF. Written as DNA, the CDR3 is TGTGCCAGCAGCTTAGGCGGGAAGACAGGGATGAACACTGAAGCTTTCTTT.

In DNA form, the CDR3 reads TGCAGTGCTCACGGGCGGGTGGGGACTGAAGCTTTCTTT. Amino acids: CSAHGRVGTEAFF. The gene calls are TRBV20-1 and TRBJ1-1, with unresolved D. Germline V lookup: CDR1 DFQATT, CDR2 SNEGSKA (reference sequence). The V gene lost 5 bases and the J gene lost 5 bases, with 15 bases spanning the gap. CDR3 size: 13 residues.

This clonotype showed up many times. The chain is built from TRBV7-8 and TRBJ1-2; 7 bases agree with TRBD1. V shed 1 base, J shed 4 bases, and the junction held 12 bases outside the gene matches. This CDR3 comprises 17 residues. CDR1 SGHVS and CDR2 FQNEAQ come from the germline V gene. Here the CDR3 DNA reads TGTGCCAGCAGCTTAGAGCGTGTGGGACAGCGGACCTATGGCTACACCTTC. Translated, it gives CASSLERVGQRTYGYTF.

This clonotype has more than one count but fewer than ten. The CDR3 reads CASLGGGENIQYF. In DNA form, the CDR3 reads TGTGCCAGTTTAGGCGGGGGGGAAAACATTCAGTACTTC. This sequence joins TRBV7-2 and TRBJ2-4; the match to TRBD2 covers 9 bases. The CDR3 length is 13 residues. Germline values: CDR1 SGHTA, CDR2 FQGNSA. Unmatched junction bases numbered 5, after V lost 9 bases and J lost 5 bases. The whole variable domain, filled in from reference TRBV7-2 and TRBJ2-4, reads GAGVSQSPSNKVTEKGKDVELRCDPISGHTALYWYRQSLGQGLEFLIYFQGNSAPDKSGLPSDRFSAERTGGSVSTLTIQRTQQEDSAVYLCASLGGGENIQYFGAGTRLSVL.

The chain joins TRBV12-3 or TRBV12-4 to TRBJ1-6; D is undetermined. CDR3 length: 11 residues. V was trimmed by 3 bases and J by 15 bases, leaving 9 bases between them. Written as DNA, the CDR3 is TGTGCCAGCAGTTTCCGTCAGGACCTCCACTTT. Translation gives CASSFRQDLHF.